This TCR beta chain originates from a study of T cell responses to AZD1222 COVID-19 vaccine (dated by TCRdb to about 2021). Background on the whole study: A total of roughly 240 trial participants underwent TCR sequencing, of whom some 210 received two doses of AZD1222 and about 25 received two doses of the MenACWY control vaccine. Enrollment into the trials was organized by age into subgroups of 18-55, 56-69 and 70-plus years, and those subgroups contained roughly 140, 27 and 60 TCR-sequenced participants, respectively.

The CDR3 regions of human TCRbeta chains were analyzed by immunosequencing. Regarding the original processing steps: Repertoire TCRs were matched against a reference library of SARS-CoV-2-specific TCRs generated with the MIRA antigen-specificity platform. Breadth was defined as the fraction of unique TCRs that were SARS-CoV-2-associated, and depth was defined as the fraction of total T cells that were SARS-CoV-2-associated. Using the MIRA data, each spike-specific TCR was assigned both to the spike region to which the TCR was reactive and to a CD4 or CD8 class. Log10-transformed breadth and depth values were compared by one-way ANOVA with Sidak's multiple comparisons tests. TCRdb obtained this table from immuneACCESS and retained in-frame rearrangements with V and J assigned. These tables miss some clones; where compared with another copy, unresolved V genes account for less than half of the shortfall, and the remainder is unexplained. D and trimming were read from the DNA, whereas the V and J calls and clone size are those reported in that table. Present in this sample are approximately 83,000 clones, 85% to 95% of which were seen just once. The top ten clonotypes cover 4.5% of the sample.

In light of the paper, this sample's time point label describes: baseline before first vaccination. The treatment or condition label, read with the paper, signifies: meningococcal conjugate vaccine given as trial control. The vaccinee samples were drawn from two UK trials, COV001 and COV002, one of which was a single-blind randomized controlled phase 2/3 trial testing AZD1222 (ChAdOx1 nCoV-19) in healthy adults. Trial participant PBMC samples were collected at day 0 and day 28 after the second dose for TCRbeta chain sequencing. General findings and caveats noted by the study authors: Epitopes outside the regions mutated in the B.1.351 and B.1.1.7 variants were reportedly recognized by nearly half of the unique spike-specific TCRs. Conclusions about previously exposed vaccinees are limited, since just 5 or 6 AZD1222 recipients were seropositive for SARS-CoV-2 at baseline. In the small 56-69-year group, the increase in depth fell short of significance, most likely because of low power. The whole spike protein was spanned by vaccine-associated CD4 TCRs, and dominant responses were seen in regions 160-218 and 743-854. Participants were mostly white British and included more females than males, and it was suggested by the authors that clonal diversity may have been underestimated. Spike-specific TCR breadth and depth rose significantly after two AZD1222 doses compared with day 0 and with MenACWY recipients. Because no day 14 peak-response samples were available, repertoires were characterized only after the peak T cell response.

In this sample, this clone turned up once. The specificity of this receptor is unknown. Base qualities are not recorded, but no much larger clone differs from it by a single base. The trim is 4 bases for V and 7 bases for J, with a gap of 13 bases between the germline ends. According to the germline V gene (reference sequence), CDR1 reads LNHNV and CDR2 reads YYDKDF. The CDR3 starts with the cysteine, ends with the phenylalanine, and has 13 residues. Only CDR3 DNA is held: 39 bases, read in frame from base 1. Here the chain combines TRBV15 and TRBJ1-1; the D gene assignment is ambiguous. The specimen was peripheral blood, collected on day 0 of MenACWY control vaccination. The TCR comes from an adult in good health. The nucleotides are TGTGCCACCAGCACCCGAGGGCCTTTTGAAGCTTTCTTT. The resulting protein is CATSTRGPFEAFF.